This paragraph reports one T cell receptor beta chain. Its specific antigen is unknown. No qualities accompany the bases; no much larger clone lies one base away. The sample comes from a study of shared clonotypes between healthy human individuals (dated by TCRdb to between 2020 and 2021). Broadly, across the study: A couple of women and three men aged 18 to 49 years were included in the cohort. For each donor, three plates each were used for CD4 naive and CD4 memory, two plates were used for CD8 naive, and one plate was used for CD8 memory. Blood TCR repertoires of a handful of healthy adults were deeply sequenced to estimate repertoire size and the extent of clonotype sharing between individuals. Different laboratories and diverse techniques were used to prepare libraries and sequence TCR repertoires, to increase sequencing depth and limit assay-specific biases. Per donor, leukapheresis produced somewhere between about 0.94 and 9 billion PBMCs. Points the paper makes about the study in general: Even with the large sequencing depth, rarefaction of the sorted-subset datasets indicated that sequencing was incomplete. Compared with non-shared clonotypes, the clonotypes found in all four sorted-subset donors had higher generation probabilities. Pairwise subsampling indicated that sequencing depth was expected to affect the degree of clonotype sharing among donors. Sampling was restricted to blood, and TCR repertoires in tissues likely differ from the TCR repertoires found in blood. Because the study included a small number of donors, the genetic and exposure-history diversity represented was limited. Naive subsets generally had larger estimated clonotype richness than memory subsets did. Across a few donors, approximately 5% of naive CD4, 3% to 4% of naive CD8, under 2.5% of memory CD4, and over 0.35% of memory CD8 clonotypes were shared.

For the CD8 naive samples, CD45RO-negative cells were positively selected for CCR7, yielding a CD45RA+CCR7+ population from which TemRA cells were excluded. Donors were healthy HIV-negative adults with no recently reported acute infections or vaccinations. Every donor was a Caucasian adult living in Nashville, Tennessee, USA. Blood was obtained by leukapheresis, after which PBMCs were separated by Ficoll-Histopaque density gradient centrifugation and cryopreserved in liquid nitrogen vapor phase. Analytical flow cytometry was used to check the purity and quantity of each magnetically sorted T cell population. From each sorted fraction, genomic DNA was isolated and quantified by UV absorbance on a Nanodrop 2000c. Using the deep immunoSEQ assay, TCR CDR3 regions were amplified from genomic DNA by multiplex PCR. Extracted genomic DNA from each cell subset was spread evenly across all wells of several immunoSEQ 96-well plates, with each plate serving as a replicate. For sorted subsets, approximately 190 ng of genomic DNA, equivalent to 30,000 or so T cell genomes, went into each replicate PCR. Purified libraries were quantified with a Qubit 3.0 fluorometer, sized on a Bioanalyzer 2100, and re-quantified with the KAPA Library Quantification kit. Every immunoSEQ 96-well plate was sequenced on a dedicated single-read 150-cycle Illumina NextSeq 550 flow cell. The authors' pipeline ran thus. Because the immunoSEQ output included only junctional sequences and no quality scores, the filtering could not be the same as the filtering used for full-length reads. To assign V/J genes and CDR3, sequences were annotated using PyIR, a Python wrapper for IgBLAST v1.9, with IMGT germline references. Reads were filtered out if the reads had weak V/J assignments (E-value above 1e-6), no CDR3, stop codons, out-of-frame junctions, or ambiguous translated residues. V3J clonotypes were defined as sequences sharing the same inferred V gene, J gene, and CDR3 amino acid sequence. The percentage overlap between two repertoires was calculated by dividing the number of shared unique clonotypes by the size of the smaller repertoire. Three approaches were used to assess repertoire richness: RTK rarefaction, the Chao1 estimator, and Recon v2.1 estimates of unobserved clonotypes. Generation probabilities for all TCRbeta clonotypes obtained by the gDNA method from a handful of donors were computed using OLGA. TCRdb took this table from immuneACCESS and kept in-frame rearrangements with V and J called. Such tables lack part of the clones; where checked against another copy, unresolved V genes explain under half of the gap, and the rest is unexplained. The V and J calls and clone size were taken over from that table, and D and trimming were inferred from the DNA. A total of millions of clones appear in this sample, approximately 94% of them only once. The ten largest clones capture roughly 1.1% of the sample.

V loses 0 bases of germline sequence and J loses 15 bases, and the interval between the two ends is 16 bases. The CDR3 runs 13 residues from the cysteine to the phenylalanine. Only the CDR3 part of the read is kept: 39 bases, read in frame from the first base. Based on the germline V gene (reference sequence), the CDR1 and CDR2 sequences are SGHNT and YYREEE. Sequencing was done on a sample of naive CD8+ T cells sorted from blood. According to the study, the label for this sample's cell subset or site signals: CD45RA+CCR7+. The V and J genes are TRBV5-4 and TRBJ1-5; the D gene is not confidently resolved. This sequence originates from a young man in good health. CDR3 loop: CASSLDRALVMHF. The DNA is TGTGCCAGCAGCTTGGATCGGGCCCTCGTAATGCATTTT. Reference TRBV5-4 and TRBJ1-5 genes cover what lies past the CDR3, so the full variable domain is ETGVTQSPTHLIKTRGQQVTLRCSSQSGHNTVSWYQQALGQGPQFIFQYYREEENGRGNFPPRFSGLQFPNYSSELNVNALELDDSALYLCASSLDRALVMHFGDGTRLSIL.